These T cell receptor beta chains were read from a single sample in a study of blood T cell repertoires in COVID-19. Assay used: immunoSEQ multiplex PCR; TCRdb lists only in-frame clones, some missing. Found here are roughly 290,000 clones, 87% of them singletons; the top ten hold roughly 6.2%. The sample comprised PBMCs or T cells enriched from blood (not recorded which). The receptor set was obtained from a woman between 35 and 50 years old who had recovered from COVID-19. CDR3s include the opening cysteine and the closing phenylalanine or tryptophan. The D gene is left open where the match is weak. Some rows mark clone size as missing; the rest say once, few, many or name a class of expanded clone.

D	J	size	V	DNA	CDR3
NA	TRBJ2-3	NA	TRBV11-2	TGTGCCAGCAGCCCACGCGGACAGAAGTACACAGATACGCAGTATTTT	CASSPRGQKYTDTQYF
TRBD1	TRBJ1-1	NA	TRBV11-2	TGTGCCAGCAGCACTACAGACAGGGTTCAAGCTTTCTTT	CASSTTDRVQAFF
NA	TRBJ2-7	NA	TRBV27	TGTGCCAGCAGTTTGGCCGCGGCCTACGAGCAGTACTTC	CASSLAAAYEQYF
NA	TRBJ2-3	NA	TRBV12-3/TRBV12-4	TGTGCCAGCAGTTTCACAGGCACAGATACGCAGTATTTT	CASSFTGTDTQYF
TRBD2	TRBJ2-1	NA	TRBV10-1	TGCGCCAGCAGCGAGTTAGCGGGTCCCAATGAGCAGTTCTTC	CASSELAGPNEQFF
NA	TRBJ2-5	NA	TRBV20-1	TGCAGTGCTAGTCGGGGGGCAGAGACCCAGTACTTC	CSASRGAETQYF
NA	TRBJ1-5	NA	TRBV18	TGTGCCAGCTCCTGGGGGCGAAATCAGCCCCAGCATTTT	CASSWGRNQPQHF
NA	TRBJ1-5	NA	TRBV14	TGTGCCAGCAGCCAAGATGCGGTATATAGCAATCAGCCCCAGCATTTT	CASSQDAVYSNQPQHF
NA	TRBJ2-7	NA	TRBV2	TGTGCCAGCAGAACTGGGGGAGGCTACGAGCAGTACTTC	CASRTGGGYEQYF
TRBD2	TRBJ2-2	NA	TRBV6-2/TRBV6-3	TGTGCCAGCAGCCCGGGGGGCGGGGAGCTGTTTTTT	CASSPGGGELFF
NA	TRBJ2-1	NA	TRBV7-3	TGTGCCAGCAGCTTAGGGCAGGGCAATGAGCAGTTCTTC	CASSLGQGNEQFF
TRBD2	TRBJ2-1	NA	TRBV28	TGTGCCAGCAGTTTATGGGGTGCGCGCGGGAGGGCCGCTGAGCAGTTCTTC	CASSLWGARGRAAEQFF
TRBD2	TRBJ2-1	NA	TRBV9	TGTGCCAGCAGCGTAGCTGGGCAGGGAGGGAGCAATGAGCAGTTCTTC	CASSVAGQGGSNEQFF
NA	TRBJ2-3	few	TRBV27	TGTGCCAGCAGTTCCATGGGGGCTAGCGGACGCACAGATACGCAGTATTTT	CASSSMGASGRTDTQYF
TRBD1	TRBJ2-1	NA	TRBV2	TGTGCCAGCAGTGGGCAGGGGGACAATGAGCAGTTCTTC	CASSGQGDNEQFF
NA	TRBJ2-6	NA	TRBV28	TGTGCCAGCAGCCTGGAGACAGCGACCTCTGGGGCCAACGTCCTGACTTTC	CASSLETATSGANVLTF
NA	TRBJ1-4	NA	TRBV7-9	TGTGCCAGCAGCTTAGGCCGGGGAAATGAAAAACTGTTTTTT	CASSLGRGNEKLFF
NA	TRBJ2-2	NA	TRBV10-1	TGCGCCAGCAGTCTTACGAACACCGGGGAGCTGTTTTTT	CASSLTNTGELFF
NA	TRBJ1-4	NA	TRBV4-3	TGCGCCAGCAGCCAAGATTTGGGGGGGTTCGGAAAACTGTTTTTT	CASSQDLGGFGKLFF
TRBD1	TRBJ1-1	NA	TRBV4-3	TGCGCCAGCAGCCAAAGGGGACAGGTGAACACTGAAGCTTTCTTT	CASSQRGQVNTEAFF
TRBD1	TRBJ1-1	NA	TRBV29-1	TGCAGCGTTGAAGACCCCGACAGGGCTGGAGCTTTCTTT	CSVEDPDRAGAFF
NA	TRBJ2-1	NA	TRBV28	TGTGCCAGCAATCCCGGAACAGGCCCTTCCTACAATGAGCAGTTCTTC	CASNPGTGPSYNEQFF
NA	TRBJ2-5	NA	TRBV28	TGTGCCAGCAGTGGGGGGATTCAAGAGACCCAGTACTTC	CASSGGIQETQYF
NA	TRBJ2-5	NA	TRBV3-1/TRBV3-2	TGTGCCAGCAGTCCAGACAGCCACCTCACGGAGACCCAGTACTTC	CASSPDSHLTETQYF
NA	TRBJ2-3	once	TRBV6-5	TGTGCCAGCAGCGGCAGGGGCACTAGCACAGATACGCAGTATTTT	CASSGRGTSTDTQYF
TRBD2	TRBJ2-1	once	TRBV29-1	TGCAGCGGGAGGACTAGCGGGAGTAGGAATGAGCAGTTCTTC	CSGRTSGSRNEQFF
NA	TRBJ1-5	once	TRBV9	TGTGCCAGCAGTGGGGGCCATAATCAGCCCCAGCATTTT	CASSGGHNQPQHF
TRBD1	TRBJ1-5	NA	TRBV19	TGTGCCAGTACCGGACAGGGTCTCAATCAGCCCCAGCATTTT	CASTGQGLNQPQHF
NA	TRBJ1-1	NA	TRBV18	TGTGCCAGCTCAACTCAGGGAAGTGGGACTGAAGCTTTCTTT	CASSTQGSGTEAFF
TRBD1	TRBJ2-5	NA	TRBV7-7	TGTGCTAGCAGCACGGACAGGGGGTTGGAGACCCAGTACTTC	CASSTDRGLETQYF
NA	TRBJ2-7	NA	TRBV5-1	TGCGCCAGCAGCTTGGCCATCGGAGGGGGCAGCGAGCAGTACTTC	CASSLAIGGGSEQYF
NA	TRBJ1-2	NA	TRBV7-3	TGTGCCAGCAGCCTACAGGGTGCGGGCTACTATGGCTACACCTTC	CASSLQGAGYYGYTF